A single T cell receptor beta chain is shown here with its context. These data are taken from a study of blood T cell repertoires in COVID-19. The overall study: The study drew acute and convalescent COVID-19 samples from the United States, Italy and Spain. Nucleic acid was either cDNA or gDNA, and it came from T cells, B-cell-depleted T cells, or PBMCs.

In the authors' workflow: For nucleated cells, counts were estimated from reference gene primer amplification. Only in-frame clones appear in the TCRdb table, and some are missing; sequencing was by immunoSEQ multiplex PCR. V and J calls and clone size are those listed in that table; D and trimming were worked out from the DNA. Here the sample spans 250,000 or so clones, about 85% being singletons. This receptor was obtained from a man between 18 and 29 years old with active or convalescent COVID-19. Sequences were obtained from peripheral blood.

The CDR3 loop is CASRLALGDGGVEAFF. CDR3 bases: TGTGCAAGTCGCTTAGCGCTGGGGGACGGAGGGGTTGAAGCTTTCTTT. V and J are TRBV12-2 and TRBJ1-1. TRBV12-2 is a listed pseudogene. This CDR3 is 16 amino acids long.